One sample yielded the 24 T cell receptor beta chains listed below, sequenced in a study of CD8 T cells in Susac syndrome. A quantity of 0.5 to 1 ug RNA underwent reverse transcription using random hexamers. TCRdb used MiXCR to reprocess the immunoSEQ multiplex PCR reads, holding one entry per CDR3 protein. Found here are some 300,000 distinct CDR3 sequences, 65% to 90% of them singletons; the top ten hold around 0.21%. Sequencing was carried out using CD8+ T cells from PBMCs. Every receptor here comes from a human donor with multiple sclerosis.

The chain combines TRBV28 with TRBJ2-5; 11 nucleotides match TRBD2. The CDR3 consists of 17 residues. V lost 4 bases to trimming and J lost 4 bases; unmatched junction nucleotides: 11. Per the germline V gene, CDR1 is MDHEN and CDR2 is SYDVKM. The CDR3 coding sequence is TGTGCCAGCAGTTCGGACCTGACTAGCGGGATTAGAGAGACCCAGTACTTC. It translates to CASSSDLTSGIRETQYF.

The V and J genes are TRBV2 and TRBJ2-5, with 8 nucleotides matching TRBD2. Germline-derived CDR1 and CDR2 are SNHLY and FYNNEI. The V and J ends lost 6 bases and 3 bases, in that order; junction bases with no gene match: 12. The CDR3 is made up of 16 amino acids. DNA of the CDR3: TGTGCCAGCAGCCCACTTGTGACTAGCGTAAAAGAGACCCAGTACTTC. Residues: CASSPLVTSVKETQYF.

This clonotype has a single count. The J gene is TRBJ2-7, the V gene TRBV5-8; 7 bases match TRBD1. Germline loops: CDR1 SGHTS, CDR2 YDEGEE. V was pared by 6 bases and J by 3 bases, with 6 bases of the junction left unmatched. The CDR3 loop spans 13 amino acids. The CDR3 DNA reads as TGTGCCAGCACCCCCCGGGACAGCTACGAGCAGTACTTC. Protein: CASTPRDSYEQYF. Full variable domain (outside the CDR3, taken from reference TRBV5-8 and TRBJ2-7): EAGVTQSPTHLIKTRGQQATLRCSPISGHTSVYWYQQALGLGLQFLLWYDEGEERNRGNFPPRFSGRQFPNYSSELNVNALELEDSALYLCASTPRDSYEQYFGPGTRLTVT.

The V gene is TRBV9, the J gene TRBJ1-1, with 9 nucleotides matching TRBD1. The length of the CDR3 is 14 residues. The ends lost 0 bases at V and 5 bases at J; junction bases unmatched: 2. Germline CDR1 is SGDLS and CDR2 is YYNGEE. In nucleotides, the CDR3 is TGTGCCAGCAGCGTAGGGGGGACAGGGACTGAAGCTTTCTTT. It is translated as CASSVGGTGTEAFF.

J is TRBJ1-5 and V is TRBV19; D is undetermined. Per germline, CDR1 LNHDA and CDR2 SQIVND (reference sequence). Trimming removed 8 bases from V and 5 bases from J, with 7 bases in between. The CDR3 spans 11 residues. The CDR3 nucleotides are TGTGCCAGTGGCTTTTATCAGCCCCAGCATTTT. This encodes CASGFYQPQHF.

The CDR3 DNA reads as TGTGCCTGGTGCCTAGGCAATGAGCAGTTCTTC. It translates to CAWCLGNEQFF. The chain links TRBV30 to TRBJ2-1; D gene unclear. V dropped 5 bases and J dropped 6 bases, with 8 bases sitting between them. Germline V gene lookup returns CDR1 GTSNPN and CDR2 SVGIG (reference sequence). This CDR3 region has 11 residues.

This chain links TRBV20-1 with TRBJ1-1; no firm D call. The CDR3 is 13 amino acids. The V end lost 3 bases, the J end lost 0 bases, and 8 bases lay between the germline ends. CDR1 is DFQATT and CDR2 is SNEGSKA in the germline V gene (reference sequence). CDR3 loop: CSASGRMNTEAFF. The CDR3 DNA is TGCAGTGCTAGTGGCAGAATGAACACTGAAGCTTTCTTT.

This clonotype was recorded only once. The chain employs TRBV30 and TRBJ1-2; D gene uncertain. Trimming took 0 bases from V and 1 from J, leaving 12 bases between them. This CDR3 has 15 residues. Germline-derived CDR1 and CDR2 are GTSNPN and SVGIG (reference sequence). CDR3 region: CAWSVGAGINYGYTF. The CDR3 DNA reads as TGTGCCTGGAGTGTTGGCGCAGGAATTAACTATGGCTACACCTTC.

This clonotype has a count of ten or more. V gene TRBV7-6 combines with J gene TRBJ2-7; 7 bases map to TRBD1. Germline values: CDR1 SGHVS, CDR2 FNYEAQ. Trimming cost V 4 bases and J 4 bases; bases outside gene matches: 4. CDR3 size: 13 residues. This chain's CDR3 is CASSSGTDYEQYF. CDR3 in DNA: TGTGCCAGCAGCTCCGGGACAGATTACGAGCAGTACTTC. The complete variable domain, with remaining parts taken from reference TRBV7-6 and TRBJ2-7, reads GAGVSQSPRYKVTKRGQDVALRCDPISGHVSLYWYRQALGQGPEFLTYFNYEAQQDKSGLPNDRFSAERPEGSISTLTIQRTEQRDSAMYRCASSSGTDYEQYFGPGTRLTVT.

This clonotype was picked up a small number of times. The chain combines TRBV11-3 with TRBJ2-2, with D possibly matching TRBD2 (5 bases). V lost 1 base, J lost 0 bases, and 9 bases lay in between. The V gene's germline CDR1 is SGHNT and CDR2 YENEEA. CDR3 length: 16 residues. The CDR3 region has the DNA TGTGCCAGCAGCTTAGGGTTCGGGGCGAACACCGGGGAGCTGTTTTTT. Protein product: CASSLGFGANTGELFF.

To note about this clonotype: Mismatch with germline at one junction end may stem from a read error. The J gene is TRBJ1-1, the V gene TRBV6-2 or TRBV6-3; D is unresolved. The CDR3 has 14 residues. The V gene's germline CDR1 is MNHEY and CDR2 SVGEGT. The CDR3 loop reads CASSLQGVNTEAFF. The CDR3 coding sequence is TGTGCCAGCAGTTTACAAGGAGTGAACACTGAAGCCTTCTTT.

This rearrangement joins TRBV6-1 to TRBJ2-7; D remains unclear. Germline CDR1 MNHNS, CDR2 SASEGT. The CDR3 spans 15 residues. V was cut by 7 bases and J by 2 bases, with 18 bases left in between. The CDR3 region has the DNA TGTGCCAGCACCCTACCCCTAGTGGCGGCCTACGAGCAGTACTTC. This sequence encodes CASTLPLVAAYEQYF.

CDR3 in DNA: TGCGCCAGCAGCCGAGAACCTGAGAGCGGGGAGCTGTTTTTT. Encoded protein: CASSREPESGELFF. V gene TRBV4-1 combines with J gene TRBJ2-2; D gene ambiguous. V gave up 4 bases and J gave up 7 bases, with 13 bases separating them. The germline V gene has CDR1 MGHRA and CDR2 YSYEKL. This CDR3 is built from 14 residues.

V and J are TRBV27 and TRBJ2-1, with D tentatively TRBD1 (5 bases). The V gene's germline CDR1 is MNHEY and CDR2 SMNVEV (reference sequence). The CDR3 contains 18 residues. Deletions cut 4 bases from V and 0 bases from J, with 19 bases between. The CDR3 region has the DNA TGTGCCAGCAGTTCAAGCAGCTCAGGGAAGAGCTCCTACAATGAGCAGTTCTTC. The encoded protein is CASSSSSSGKSSYNEQFF.

This clonotype was counted ten times or more. This chain uses TRBV5-8 with TRBJ1-2; D gene uncertain. In germline, CDR1 is SGHTS, CDR2 YDEGEE. The V gene lost 2 bases and the J gene lost 8 bases, with 16 bases spanning the gap. This CDR3 is built from 14 residues. The CDR3 coding sequence is TGTGCCAGCAGCTTTGGCAGCTTGACTATGGGCTACACCTTC. It is translated as CASSFGSLTMGYTF. Supplemented by reference TRBV5-8 and TRBJ1-2, the full variable domain reads EAGVTQSPTHLIKTRGQQATLRCSPISGHTSVYWYQQALGLGLQFLLWYDEGEERNRGNFPPRFSGRQFPNYSSELNVNALELEDSALYLCASSFGSLTMGYTFGSGTRLTVV.

The V and J genes are TRBV28 and TRBJ2-7; tentatively, D is TRBD1 (6 bases). This CDR3 contains 15 residues. The V gene's germline CDR1 is MDHEN and CDR2 SYDVKM. V dropped 7 bases and J dropped 3 bases, with 19 bases sitting between them. CDR3 sequence reads: CASTRKDSGFYEQYF. The CDR3 coding sequence is TGTGCCAGCACGAGAAAGGACAGTGGTTTCTACGAGCAGTACTTC.

This clonotype was seen once. The rearrangement joins TRBV6-5 to TRBJ2-7; a possible D gene is TRBD2 (6 bases). CDR1 is MNHEY and CDR2 is SVGAGI in the germline V gene. The CDR3 sequence is 17 residues long. Deletions cut 0 bases from V and 2 bases from J, with 17 bases between. In DNA form, the CDR3 reads TGTGCCAGCAGTTACTCGGCCAGACTAGTGGCGCCCTACGAGCAGTACTTC. Its translation is CASSYSARLVAPYEQYF.

This CDR3 reads CASSSFSSGLAQLDTGELFF. CDR3 nucleotide sequence: TGTGCCAGCAGCTCCTTCTCTAGCGGTCTTGCTCAGTTAGACACCGGGGAGCTGTTTTTT. This sequence joins TRBV13 and TRBJ2-2; 7 bases align to TRBD2. This CDR3 spans 20 amino acids. CDR1 and CDR2 from the germline V gene are PRHDT and FYEKMQ (reference sequence). V shed 4 bases, J shed 3 bases, and the junction held 20 bases outside the gene matches.

V and J are TRBV29-1 and TRBJ2-2, with unresolved D. The CDR3 covers 11 residues. Trimming cost V 4 bases and J 4 bases, with 4 bases left between them. CDR1 SQVTM and CDR2 ANQGSEA come from the germline V gene. The CDR3 sequence is CSVVATGELFF. The CDR3 DNA reads TGCAGCGTTGTTGCCACCGGGGAGCTGTTTTTT.

This chain joins TRBV2 and TRBJ1-4; TRBD1 matches 7 bases. The CDR3 is 14 amino acids. CDR1 is SNHLY, CDR2 FYNNEI, per germline. Unmatched junction bases numbered 10, after V lost 7 bases and J lost 8 bases. CDR3 coding DNA: TGTGCCAGCATAGCAGGGGGGATTTGGGAAAAACTGTTTTTT. It translates to CASIAGGIWEKLFF.

This sequence joins TRBV20-1 and TRBJ2-2; D remains unclear. CDR3 length: 13 residues. Per the germline V gene, CDR1 is DFQATT and CDR2 is SNEGSKA (reference sequence). Trimming stripped 0 bases from V and 1 base from J, with 3 bases between. The CDR3 DNA reads as TGCAGTGCTAGAGAAGGGAACACCGGGGAGCTGTTTTTT. It yields the protein CSAREGNTGELFF.

This clonotype was recorded only once. V and J are TRBV20-1 and TRBJ2-3; D call uncertain. The germline gives CDR1 DFQATT, CDR2 SNEGSKA (reference sequence). The CDR3 runs 14 residues. V lost 5 bases and J lost 0, with 12 bases in between. CDR3 nucleotides: TGCAGTGCTCATACCGACTCTAGCACAGATACGCAGTATTTT. This translates into CSAHTDSSTDTQYF.

V gene TRBV19 combines with J gene TRBJ2-7; a possible D gene is TRBD2 (6 bases). V lost 3 bases and J 5 bases, leaving 23 bases between the germline ends. CDR1 and CDR2 (germline): LNHDA, SQIVND (reference sequence). CDR3 length: 17 residues. CDR3: CASSMTHGTSKSHEQYF. The CDR3 coding sequence is TGTGCCAGTAGTATGACCCACGGGACTTCCAAGTCTCACGAGCAGTACTTC.

This chain joins TRBV19 and TRBJ2-7; TRBD1 aligns across 9 bases. Germline V gene data show CDR1 as LNHDA and CDR2 as SQIVND (reference sequence). The CDR3 consists of 13 residues. J gave up 4 bases and V 6 bases, and 4 bases lay outside the gene matches. CDR3 sequence reads: CASSGTGWYEQYF. The CDR3, as DNA: TGTGCCAGTAGCGGGACAGGGTGGTACGAGCAGTACTTC.